This TCR beta chain is drawn from a study of high-grade serous ovarian cancer treatment subgroups (dated by TCRdb to about 2021). As for the study more broadly: Sequencing yielded a mean of 14,192 reads and thousands of unique TCR beta rearrangements per sample. TCR beta repertoires were profiled in patients with high-grade serous ovarian cancer who were grouped, under a laparoscopic triage algorithm, by complete gross resection or by neoadjuvant chemotherapy response. A cohort of about 30 patients was included: about 10 with no residual disease after primary surgery (R0), about 10 who were excellent NACT responders, and about 10 who were poor NACT responders. In total there were under 100 samples, since every patient provided one primary tumor sample and two metastatic tumor samples.

As to this clone: The antigen it binds to is not known. No base quality information exists; no much larger clone differs at one position.

Overall study outcomes, separate from this receptor: Repertoire similarity between tumors from the same patient ranged from roughly 0.095 to 0.8, while tumors from different patients showed almost no similarity. Neoantigen level correlated positively with TCR clonal relatedness, and copy number variation and mutation load from whole-genome sequencing showed a positive trend with TCR clonal relatedness. The TCR repertoire analyses centered on CDR3, and CDR1 and CDR2 were not analyzed. Because bulk tumor TCR sequencing provided no spatial information, insight into HGSC tumor complexity and diversity was limited.

The 80 to 95 tumor samples were subjected to high-throughput TCR profiling using ImmunoSEQ. Per the authors' processing: Richness (unique productive sequences), clonality, evenness and relatedness were included as repertoire diversity metrics, and similarity between samples was assessed with the Bhattacharyya coefficient. A sensitivity analysis excluded TCRs with fewer than two reads and gave consistent conclusions. Imported from immuneACCESS, the table was reduced by TCRdb to in-frame sequences with V and J called. These copies leave out some clones; in studies compared against another copy, an unresolved V gene accounts for under half, and the cause of the remainder is not known. The DNA gave D and trimming, while V, J and clone size come from that table. For this sample the table gives tens of thousands of clones, of which around 84% were detected only once. About 2% of the sample belongs to the ten largest clones.

The CDR3, from cysteine to phenylalanine, totals 16 residues. Just CDR3 DNA is preserved here, 48 bases in frame from base 1. CDR1 SGHRS and CDR2 YFSETQ are derived from the germline V gene. Trimming accounts for 1 base at V and 2 bases at J, while the number of junction bases matched to no gene is 6. Tumor samples were collected prior to definitive surgery or chemotherapy. Genomic DNA was extracted by the MD Anderson Biospecimen Extraction Resource, and TCR sequencing was done by the MD Anderson Cancer Genomics Laboratory. The source material was tumor tissue. The chain was built from TRBV5-1 and TRBJ2-7; 10 nucleotides in the junction match TRBD1. This TCR came from a human donor with high-grade serous ovarian cancer. The encoded CDR3 is CASSLLPGTGAYEQYF. The base sequence is TGCGCCAGCAGCTTGCTACCCGGGACAGGGGCCTACGAGCAGTACTTC.